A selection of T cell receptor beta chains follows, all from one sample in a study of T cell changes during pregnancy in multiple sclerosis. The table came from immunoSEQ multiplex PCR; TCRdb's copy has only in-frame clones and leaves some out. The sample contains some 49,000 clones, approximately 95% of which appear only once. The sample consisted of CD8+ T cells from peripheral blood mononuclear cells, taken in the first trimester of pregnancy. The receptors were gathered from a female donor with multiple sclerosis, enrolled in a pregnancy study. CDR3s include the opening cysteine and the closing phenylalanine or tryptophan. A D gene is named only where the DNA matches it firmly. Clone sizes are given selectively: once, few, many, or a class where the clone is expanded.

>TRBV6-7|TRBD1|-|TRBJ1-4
CASRPGQGGLLNEKLFF
TGTGCCAGCAGACCGGGACAGGGGGGGCTCTTGAATGAAAAACTGTTTTTT
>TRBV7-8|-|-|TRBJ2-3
CASSLVGDFHF
TGTGCCAGCAGCTTGGTGGGAGATTTCCATTTT
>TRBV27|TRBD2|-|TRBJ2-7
CASSLSGSRNEQYF
TGTGCCAGCAGTTTAAGCGGGAGCAGAAACGAGCAGTACTTC
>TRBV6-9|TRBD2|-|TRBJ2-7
CANLSGSGFYEQYF
TGTGCCAACCTTAGCGGGAGTGGATTCTACGAGCAGTACTTC
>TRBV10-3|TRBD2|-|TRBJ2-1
CAISDWLERGSSYNEQFF
TGTGCCATCAGTGACTGGTTGGAGCGGGGGAGCTCCTACAATGAGCAGTTCTTC
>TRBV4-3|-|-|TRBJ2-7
CASSEGRHTYEQYF
TGCGCCAGCAGTGAGGGCCGACATACCTACGAGCAGTACTTC
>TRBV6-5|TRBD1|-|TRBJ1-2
CASSYGTGPPNYGYTF
TGTGCCAGCAGTTATGGGACAGGCCCTCCTAACTATGGCTACACCTTC
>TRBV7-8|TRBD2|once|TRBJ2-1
CASSPPAGLAGFGPNEQFF
TGTGCCAGCAGCCCACCAGCTGGGCTAGCGGGGTTCGGGCCCAATGAGCAGTTCTTC
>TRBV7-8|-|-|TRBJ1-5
CASSLVGQGLNQPQHF
TGTGCCAGCAGCTTAGTTGGGCAGGGTCTCAATCAGCCCCAGCATTTT
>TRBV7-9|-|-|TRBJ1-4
CASRGAANEKLFF
TGTGCCAGCAGGGGAGCGGCTAATGAAAAACTGTTTTTT
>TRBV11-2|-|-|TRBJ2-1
CASRHAFGGAWNEQFF
TGTGCCAGCAGACATGCCTTTGGGGGCGCATGGAATGAGCAGTTCTTC
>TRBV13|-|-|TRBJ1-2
CASSLTGNYGYTF
TGTGCCAGCAGCTTGACAGGAAACTATGGCTACACCTTC
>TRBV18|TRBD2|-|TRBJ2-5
CASSPGTSGQETQYF
TGTGCCAGCTCACCGGGGACTAGCGGCCAAGAGACCCAGTACTTC
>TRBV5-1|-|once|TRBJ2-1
CASSVFRDTTYNEQFF
TGCGCCAGCAGCGTGTTCCGGGACACTACCTACAATGAGCAGTTCTTC
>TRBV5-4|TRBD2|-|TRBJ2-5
CASSQGLAGGPETQYF
TGTGCCAGCAGCCAAGGACTAGCGGGAGGGCCAGAGACCCAGTACTTC
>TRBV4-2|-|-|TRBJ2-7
CASSQYSPLARYEQYF
TGTGCCAGCAGCCAATACTCCCCCCTAGCAAGGTACGAGCAGTACTTC